The T cell receptor (beta chain) described here comes from a study of blood T cell repertoires in COVID-19. Study context: Spain, Italy and the United States supplied samples that represented acute and convalescent COVID-19.

Authors' processing steps: Estimation of nucleated cell counts relied on the amplification of reference gene primers. Data came from immunoSEQ multiplex PCR; TCRdb stores just in-frame clones and leaves some out. V, J and clone size reflect that table, while D and trimming were determined from the DNA. The sample has roughly 24,000 clones, approximately 88% seen once. Patients at the Seattle site were enrolled during active infection and followed longitudinally. Trimming removed 4 bases from V and 10 bases from J; junction bases left unmatched: 7. The CDR3 runs 13 residues. CDR1 and CDR2 from the germline V gene are SGDLS and YYNGEE. The sample holds a few counts of this clone.

The sample taken for sequencing was peripheral blood. This receptor was taken from a man aged 70-80 years with COVID-19, enrolled during active disease. The chain couples TRBV9 to TRBJ2-1; 8 bases agree with TRBD1. Written as DNA, the CDR3 is TGTGCCAGCAGCCCCACGGACAGGGCCGAGCAGTTCTTC. This encodes CASSPTDRAEQFF. The whole variable domain, filled in from reference TRBV9 and TRBJ2-1, reads DSGVTQTPKHLITATGQRVTLRCSPRSGDLSVYWYQQSLDQGLQFLIQYYNGEERAKGNILERFSAQQFPDLHSELNLSSLELGDSALYFCASSPTDRAEQFFGPGTRLTVL.